The 26 T cell receptor beta chains reported below all come from one sample, sequenced in a study of blood T cell repertoires in COVID-19. Libraries were prepared by immunoSEQ multiplex PCR; TCRdb keeps only in-frame clonotypes and omits some of them. The sample has around 140,000 clones; approximately 90% are singletons. Sequenced material: peripheral blood. The receptors were sampled from a woman between 45 and 65 years old with active or convalescent COVID-19.

The V gene is TRBV6-1, the J gene TRBJ1-2, with a possible D match to TRBD1 (6 bases). Trimming took off 1 base at V and 7 bases at J, with 13 bases between the two ends. Per germline, CDR1 MNHNS and CDR2 SASEGT. The CDR3 runs 14 residues. The CDR3 sequence is CASSEGVRGAGYTF. For the CDR3, the DNA is TGTGCCAGCAGTGAAGGAGTCAGGGGCGCTGGCTACACCTTC.

The chain has TRBV6-5 and TRBJ1-3, with D hard to call. V gave up 6 bases and J gave up 0 bases, with 6 bases separating them. This CDR3 comprises 13 residues. The germline gives CDR1 MNHEY, CDR2 SVGAGI. The CDR3 DNA sequence: TGTGCCAGCAGGAAGAGCTCTGGAAACACCATATATTTT. Its protein product is CASRKSSGNTIYF.

This clone appeared a single time. The chain has TRBV4-1 and TRBJ2-1, with 12 bases fitting TRBD2. The CDR3 length is 18 residues. CDR1 and CDR2 (germline): MGHRA, YSYEKL. V trimming: 3 bases; J trimming: 4 bases; junction bases outside the gene matches: 10. CDR3 bases: TGCGCCAGCAGCCACCAACTAGCGGGGGGACCCTTGTACAATGAGCAGTTCTTC. Residues: CASSHQLAGGPLYNEQFF.

The chain employs TRBV9 and TRBJ1-2; 11 nucleotides agree with TRBD1. The germline gives CDR1 SGDLS, CDR2 YYNGEE. V shed 3 bases and J 2 bases; nucleotides not matched to a gene: 6. There are 16 residues in the CDR3. Written as DNA, the CDR3 is TGTGCCAGCAGCGCAGGGACAGGGGGAACGAACTATGGCTACACCTTC. This codes for CASSAGTGGTNYGYTF.

The V gene is TRBV5-4, the J gene TRBJ2-6; a possible D gene is TRBD1 (6 bases). This CDR3 spans 17 amino acids. Germline CDR1 SGHNT, CDR2 YYREEE (reference sequence). The V end was cut by 4 bases, the J end by 2 bases, with 16 bases between. CDR3 sequence (DNA): TGTGCCAGCAGCCCCCCGCAGGGGAATACTGGGGCCAACGTCCTGACTTTC. This sequence encodes CASSPPQGNTGANVLTF.

The genes are TRBV11-2 and TRBJ2-5; 7 bases line up with TRBD2. CDR3 length: 14 amino acids. Looked up from germline, CDR1 is SGHAT and CDR2 is FQNNGV. Losses at the gene ends were 1 base for V and 4 bases for J; bases not matched to a gene: 3. CDR3 region: CASSLGTSRETQYF. The DNA of the CDR3 is TGTGCCAGCAGCTTAGGGACTAGTCGAGAGACCCAGTACTTC.

The V gene is TRBV27, the J gene TRBJ2-1, with 9 bases that match TRBD2. There are 15 residues in the CDR3. CDR1 and CDR2 from the germline V gene are MNHEY and SMNVEV (reference sequence). The ends lost 3 bases at V and 2 bases at J; junction bases unmatched: 2. DNA for the CDR3: TGTGCCAGCAGTTTGCGGGGGGGCCCCTACAATGAGCAGTTCTTC. Its protein is CASSLRGGPYNEQFF.

The rearrangement links TRBV3-1 (or the pseudogene TRBV3-2) to TRBJ2-3; 10 bases match TRBD2. The CDR3 runs to 17 residues. The V and J ends lost 3 bases and 0 bases, in that order; junction bases with no gene match: 6. The germline gives CDR1 LGHDT, CDR2 YNNKEL (reference sequence). The CDR3 spells CASSQAGTSASTDTQYF. The DNA of the CDR3 is TGTGCCAGCAGCCAGGCCGGGACTAGCGCGAGCACAGATACGCAGTATTTT.

The CDR3 is CASTVHSGNTIYF. The CDR3 bases are TGTGCCAGCACGGTCCACTCTGGAAACACCATATATTTT. The chain couples TRBV12-3 or TRBV12-4 to TRBJ1-3; D is undetermined. The CDR3 is 13 amino acids. The V gene lost 7 bases and the J gene lost 0 bases, with 7 bases spanning the gap.

This chain joins TRBV19 and TRBJ1-2, with TRBD1 as a possible D gene (5 bases). The CDR3 has 14 amino acids. The V gene's germline CDR1 is LNHDA and CDR2 SQIVND (reference sequence). The ends were cut back, 5 bases at V and 3 bases at J, with 13 bases in the middle. As DNA, the CDR3 is TGTGCCAGTAGTCTTAGCGGAGGGGACTATGGCTACACCTTC. It specifies CASSLSGGDYGYTF.

The gene calls are TRBV27 and TRBJ2-1, with D tentatively TRBD2 (7 bases). Trimming pared 7 bases from V and 8 bases from J, leaving 21 bases between. CDR3 length equals 15 residues. Germline-derived CDR1 and CDR2 are MNHEY and SMNVEV (reference sequence). This chain's CDR3 is CASTWRGGPNDEQFF. In nucleotides, the CDR3 is TGTGCCAGCACCTGGAGGGGGGGGCCAAATGATGAGCAGTTCTTC.

The V call is TRBV5-4, the J call TRBJ2-1, with TRBD1 as a possible D gene (6 bases). The germline CDR1 and CDR2 sequences are SGHNT and YYREEE (reference sequence). The V gene lost 4 bases and the J gene lost 9 bases, with 11 bases spanning the gap. The CDR3 has 12 residues. This chain's CDR3 is CASSPSGVEQFF. The CDR3 DNA follows: TGTGCCAGCAGCCCCTCAGGGGTTGAGCAGTTCTTC.

The rearrangement uses TRBV27 and TRBJ2-7; 12 nucleotides match TRBD2. Germline V gives CDR1 MNHEY, CDR2 SMNVEV (reference sequence). The trim removed 5 bases at V and 4 bases at J, leaving 3 bases unmatched. The CDR3 has 14 amino acids. The CDR3 sequence: CASSPGLAGYEQYF. As DNA, the CDR3 is TGTGCCAGCAGTCCGGGACTAGCGGGTTACGAGCAGTACTTC.

The chain has TRBV28 and TRBJ1-3, with D possibly matching TRBD1 (5 bases). V lost 4 bases and J lost 9, with 16 bases in between. The germline V gene has CDR1 MDHEN and CDR2 SYDVKM. CDR3 length: 14 residues. The CDR3 reads CASSSPPAGGTIYF. The CDR3 nucleotides read TGTGCCAGCAGTTCCCCCCCTGCGGGGGGCACCATATATTTT.

The chain employs TRBV28 and TRBJ1-2, with D perhaps matching TRBD1 (6 bases). Per the germline V gene, CDR1 is MDHEN and CDR2 is SYDVKM. Trimming cost V 2 bases and J 2 bases, with 15 bases left between them. The CDR3 spans 16 residues. The CDR3, as DNA: TGTGCCAGCAGTTTAGTAAGAGGGGGAATGAACTATGGCTACACCTTC. Translation: CASSLVRGGMNYGYTF.

The CDR3 protein is CASSQVIVDEQYF. The CDR3 DNA sequence: TGCGCCAGCAGCCAAGTTATCGTCGACGAGCAGTACTTC. The chain uses TRBV4-1 and TRBJ2-7; unclear D gene. Trimming removed 1 base from V and 5 bases from J, with 9 bases in between. The CDR3 is 13 amino acids. Germline CDR1 is MGHRA and CDR2 is YSYEKL.

CDR3 loop: CASSIGTSGSIKAGELFF. The DNA for the CDR3 is TGTGCCAGTAGTATCGGCACTAGCGGGTCGATTAAGGCCGGGGAGCTGTTTTTT. This chain joins TRBV19 and TRBJ2-2, with TRBD2 matching over 9 bases. CDR1 LNHDA and CDR2 SQIVND come from the germline V gene (reference sequence). The CDR3 has 18 amino acids. V shed 3 bases, J shed 6 bases, and the junction held 14 bases outside the gene matches.

A few counts support this clone. The V call is TRBV24-1, the J call TRBJ2-7; 12 nucleotides match TRBD2. The CDR3 is made up of 15 amino acids. V lost 4 bases and J lost 7; bases outside the gene matches: 7. Germline V CDR1 and CDR2: KGHDR, SFDVKD. CDR3: CATSEASGRAGEQYF. As DNA, the CDR3 is TGTGCCACCAGTGAAGCTAGCGGGAGGGCCGGGGAGCAGTACTTC.

The CDR3 nucleotides read TGTGCCAGCAGTTCGGACAATGAGCAGTTCTTC. Translation: CASSSDNEQFF. The V gene is TRBV6-6, the J gene TRBJ2-1; D not certain. The germline gives CDR1 MNHNY, CDR2 SVGAGI (reference sequence). The CDR3 extends over 11 amino acids. V shed 4 bases and J shed 5 bases, with 3 bases lying between them.

The CDR3 DNA reads TGTGCCAGCAGCGTAGAAGGCGGGAGCTACGAGCAGTACTTC. As protein: CASSVEGGSYEQYF. This sequence joins TRBV9 and TRBJ2-7; TRBD2 agrees at 7 bases. Trimming cost V 0 bases and J 3 bases; bases outside gene matches: 3. The length of the CDR3 is 14 residues. Germline V lookup: CDR1 SGDLS, CDR2 YYNGEE.

The rearrangement links TRBV7-3 to TRBJ2-1; no reliable D call. With 3 bases removed from V and 10 bases from J, the gap between germline ends came to 10 bases. Germline-derived CDR1 and CDR2 are SGHTA and FQGTGA. The CDR3 has 12 amino acids. In nucleotides, the CDR3 is TGTGCCAGCAGCTTCCTAGATGGAGAGCAGTTCTTC. It yields the protein CASSFLDGEQFF.

The chain recombines TRBV2 with TRBJ2-2; 11 nucleotides match TRBD1. The CDR3 is made up of 17 amino acids. Trimming took 6 bases from V and 4 from J; bases not matched to a gene: 10. Germline CDR1 and CDR2: SNHLY and FYNNEI. The CDR3 DNA reads TGTGCCAGCAGCGTCGCCGGACAGGGGGCGAGCACCGGGGAGCTGTTTTTT. It encodes CASSVAGQGASTGELFF.

The chain employs TRBV28 and TRBJ1-2; TRBD1 matches 7 bases. This CDR3 region has 11 residues. Looked up from germline, CDR1 is MDHEN and CDR2 is SYDVKM. V lost 6 bases, J lost 5 bases, and 0 bases stayed unmatched. CDR3 sequence (DNA): TGTGCCAGCAGGACAGGGTATGGCTACACCTTC. Translated: CASRTGYGYTF.

The chain combines TRBV6-1 with TRBJ1-6; 9 nucleotides match TRBD1. The V gene's germline CDR1 is MNHNS and CDR2 SASEGT. The V gene end was trimmed by 5 bases and the J gene end by 7 bases; junction bases not matched to a gene: 6. The CDR3 covers 15 residues. The chain's CDR3 is CASSFNRGPNSPLHF. The CDR3 nucleotides read TGTGCCAGCAGTTTCAACAGGGGGCCGAATTCACCCCTCCACTTT.

The chain couples TRBV24-1 to TRBJ2-3; D might be TRBD1 (6 bases). CDR1 and CDR2 from the germline V gene are KGHDR and SFDVKD. The CDR3 is made up of 18 amino acids. V was shortened by 1 base and J by 0 bases, with 16 bases between the two germline ends. In DNA form, the CDR3 reads TGTGCCACCAGTGATTTCATCGGACAGAGCACTAGCACAGATACGCAGTATTTT. This codes for CATSDFIGQSTSTDTQYF.

The chain recombines TRBV10-3 with TRBJ1-3; D uncertain. The V and J ends lost 5 bases and 1 base respectively, with 12 bases between them. This CDR3 is built from 15 residues. Per germline, CDR1 ENHRY and CDR2 SYGVKD. In DNA, the CDR3 is TGTGCCATCAGTTTGCGACAAGCATCTGGAAACACCATATATTTT. It codes for CAISLRQASGNTIYF.